These 5 T cell receptor beta chains were all obtained from the same sample, sequenced in a study of cytomegalovirus exposure and HLA in healthy donors. The PCR was carried out with 60 Vbeta primers and 13 Jbeta primers. The method was immunoSEQ multiplex PCR; TCRdb's version includes in-frame clones alone and lacks a portion of them. Of 95,000 to 150,000 clones in the sample, 15% were seen once. Sequenced input: PBMCs. These receptors were collected from a woman under 30 in good health and CMV-seronegative.

V is TRBV30 and J is TRBJ1-4; 7 bases map to TRBD1. Germline assignment: CDR1 GTSNPN and CDR2 SVGIG (reference sequence). The ends lost 5 bases at V and 5 bases at J; junction bases unmatched: 11. This CDR3 has 15 amino acids. The CDR3 spells CAWQLAGTENEKLFF. Here the CDR3 DNA reads TGTGCCTGGCAACTGGCCGGGACAGAAAATGAAAAACTGTTTTTT. The full variable domain, with the rest looked up from reference TRBV30 and TRBJ1-4, is SQTIHQWPATLVQPVGSPLSLECTVEGTSNPNLYWYRQAAGRGLQLLFYSVGIGQISSEVPQNLSASRPQDRQFILSSKKLLLSDSGFYLCAWQLAGTENEKLFFGSGTQLSVL.

This clone was counted a few times. For the CDR3, the DNA is TGTGCCAGCAGTGAAGGGACATCTGGGGCCAACGTCCTGACTTTC. Translation gives CASSEGTSGANVLTF. The V and J genes are TRBV6-1 and TRBJ2-6, with D perhaps matching TRBD1 (5 bases). The CDR3 spans 15 residues. Trimming cost V 1 base and J 1 base, with 5 bases left between them. Germline V gene data show CDR1 as MNHNS and CDR2 as SASEGT.

The chain has TRBV9 and TRBJ1-1, with 9 bases identical to TRBD1. This CDR3 has 12 residues. Germline trimming cut 3 bases from V and 8 bases from J; bases unmatched to any gene: 2. Germline CDR1 is SGDLS and CDR2 is YYNGEE. The CDR3: CASSAGTGEAFF. The CDR3 DNA reads as TGTGCCAGCAGCGCCGGGACAGGGGAAGCTTTCTTT.

This sequence joins TRBV9 and TRBJ1-2; 10 positions match TRBD1. Germline values: CDR1 SGDLS, CDR2 YYNGEE. The trim removed 3 bases at V and 1 base at J, leaving 18 bases unmatched. The CDR3 sequence is 20 residues long. CDR3 sequence: CASSGVGTGANRGGNYGYTF. The CDR3 DNA sequence: TGTGCCAGCAGCGGTGTTGGGACAGGGGCCAATAGGGGGGGTAACTATGGCTACACCTTC.

This clone appeared a few times. This sequence joins TRBV21-1 and TRBJ1-1; the table's D call, TRBD1, has no DNA check behind it. TRBV21-1 is noted as a pseudogene. CDR3 size: 12 residues. The CDR3 nucleotides are TGTGCCAGCACCCCGGGACAGGGAAGGGCTTTCTTT. Protein: CASTPGQGRAFF.